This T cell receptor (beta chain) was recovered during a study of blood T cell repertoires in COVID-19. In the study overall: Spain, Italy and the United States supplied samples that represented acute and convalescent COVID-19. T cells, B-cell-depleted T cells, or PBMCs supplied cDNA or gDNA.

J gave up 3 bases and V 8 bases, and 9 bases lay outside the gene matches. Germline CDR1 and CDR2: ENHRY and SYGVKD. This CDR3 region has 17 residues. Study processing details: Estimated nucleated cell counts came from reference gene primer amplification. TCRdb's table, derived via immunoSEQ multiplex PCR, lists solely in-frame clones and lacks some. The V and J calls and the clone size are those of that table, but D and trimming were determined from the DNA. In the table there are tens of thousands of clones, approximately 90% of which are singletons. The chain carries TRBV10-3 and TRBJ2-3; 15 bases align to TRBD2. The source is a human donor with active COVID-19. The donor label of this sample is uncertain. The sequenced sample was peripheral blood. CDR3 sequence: CAILGGLAGGPTDTQYF. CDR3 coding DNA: TGTGCCATCCTCGGCGGACTAGCGGGGGGGCCGACAGATACGCAGTATTTT.